The sequence of this T cell receptor beta chain was determined in a study of blood T cell repertoires in COVID-19. At the level of the study: Material from acute and convalescent COVID-19 was sourced from the United States, Italy and Spain. From T cells, B-cell-depleted T cells, or PBMCs came the material, which was cDNA or gDNA.

Germline V lookup: CDR1 LNHDA, CDR2 SQIVND (reference sequence). J lost 11 bases, V lost 3 bases, and 7 bases had no gene match. The CDR3 is 14 residues long. How the authors handled the data: From reference gene primer amplification, estimates of nucleated cell counts were derived. Generated by immunoSEQ multiplex PCR, the TCRdb table keeps only in-frame clones and is missing some. Clone size and V and J calls were adopted from that table, with D and trimming inferred from the DNA. The repertoire consists of about 99,000 clones, with around 82% occurring once and the leading ten covering 4% to 5.5%.

The clonotype originates from a man aged 60 to 69 with acute or convalescent COVID-19. The chain is built from TRBV19 and TRBJ2-3; the match to TRBD2 covers 11 bases. The material sequenced was peripheral blood. The CDR3: CASSIRIAGGGQYF. CDR3 bases: TGTGCCAGTAGTATTCGGATAGCGGGAGGGGGGCAGTATTTT.